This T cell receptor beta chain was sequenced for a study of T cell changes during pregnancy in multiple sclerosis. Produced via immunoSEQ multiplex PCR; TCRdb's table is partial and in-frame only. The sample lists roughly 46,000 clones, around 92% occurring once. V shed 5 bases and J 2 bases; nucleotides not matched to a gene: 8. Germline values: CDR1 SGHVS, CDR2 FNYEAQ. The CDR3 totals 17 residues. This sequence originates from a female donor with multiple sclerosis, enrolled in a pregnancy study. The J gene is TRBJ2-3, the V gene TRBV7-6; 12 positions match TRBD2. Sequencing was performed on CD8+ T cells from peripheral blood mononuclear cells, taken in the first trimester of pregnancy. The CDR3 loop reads CASSLWASGGATDTQYF. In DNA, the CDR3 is TGTGCCAGCAGCCTCTGGGCTAGCGGGGGGGCCACAGATACGCAGTATTTT.